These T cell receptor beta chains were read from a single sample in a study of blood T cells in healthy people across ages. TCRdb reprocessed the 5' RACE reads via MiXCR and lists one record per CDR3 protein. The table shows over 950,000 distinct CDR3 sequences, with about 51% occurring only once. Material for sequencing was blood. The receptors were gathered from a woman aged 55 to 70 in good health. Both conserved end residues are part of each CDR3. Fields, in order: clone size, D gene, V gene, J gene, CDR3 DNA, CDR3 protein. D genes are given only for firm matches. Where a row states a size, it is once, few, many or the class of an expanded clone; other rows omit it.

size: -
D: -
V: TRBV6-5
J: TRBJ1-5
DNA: TGTGCCAGCAGTTCCAGGGGCTGGCCCCAGCATTTT
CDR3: CASSSRGWPQHF

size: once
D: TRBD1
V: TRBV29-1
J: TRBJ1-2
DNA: TGCAGCGATTCCGGGACAGGGGGCTATGGCTACACCTTC
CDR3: CSDSGTGGYGYTF

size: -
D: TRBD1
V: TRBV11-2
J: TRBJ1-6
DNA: TGTGCCAGCAGTACTGTGGAAGGACAGGGGCGTTCACCCCTCCACTTT
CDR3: CASSTVEGQGRSPLHF

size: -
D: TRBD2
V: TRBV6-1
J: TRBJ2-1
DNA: TGTGCCAGCGCTTCCTTTGCGGGAGGTGCGAGCTCCTACAATGAGCAGTTCTTC
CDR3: CASASFAGGASSYNEQFF

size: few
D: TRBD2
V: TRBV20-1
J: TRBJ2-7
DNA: TGCAGTGCTAAACCCGGGACTAGCTACGAGCAGTACTTC
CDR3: CSAKPGTSYEQYF

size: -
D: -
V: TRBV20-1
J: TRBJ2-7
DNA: TGCAGTGCTAGAGATCCGTCGGCGTGGGGCGAGCAGTACTTC
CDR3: CSARDPSAWGEQYF

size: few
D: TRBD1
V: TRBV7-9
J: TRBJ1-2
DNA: TGTGCCAGCCTAACAGGGGGCGCCCTCAACTATGGCTACACCTTC
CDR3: CASLTGGALNYGYTF

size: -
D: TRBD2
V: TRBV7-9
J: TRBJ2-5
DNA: TGTGCCAGCAGCTTTACTAGCGTCAAGTACCAAGAGACCCAGTACTTC
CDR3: CASSFTSVKYQETQYF

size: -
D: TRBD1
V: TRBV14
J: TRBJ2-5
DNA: TGTGCCAGCAGCCACACCTGGGACAGAGGAGAGACCCAGTACTTC
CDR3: CASSHTWDRGETQYF

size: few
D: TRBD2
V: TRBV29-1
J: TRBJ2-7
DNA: TGCAGCGCCGCGGGCGGGAGCTCCTACGAGCAGTACTTC
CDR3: CSAAGGSSYEQYF

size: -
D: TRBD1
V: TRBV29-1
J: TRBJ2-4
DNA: TGCAGCACCCGAGACAGGGGATTCAAAAACATTCGGTACTTC
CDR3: CSTRDRGFKNIRYF

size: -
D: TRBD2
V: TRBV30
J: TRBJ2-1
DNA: TGTGCCTGGAGTGTTGGACTAGCGGACAACAATGAGCAGTTCTTC
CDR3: CAWSVGLADNNEQFF

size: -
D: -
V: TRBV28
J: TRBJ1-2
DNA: TGTGCCAGCAACCCAGGGGATGGCTACACCTTC
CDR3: CASNPGDGYTF

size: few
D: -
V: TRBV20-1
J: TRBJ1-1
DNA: TGCAGTGCTAGAGGGGCCCGGACGGCGAACACTGAAGCTTTCTTT
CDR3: CSARGARTANTEAFF

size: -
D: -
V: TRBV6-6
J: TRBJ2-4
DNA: TGTGCCAGCAGTTACTCAAGAGGGCGGGATCCCATAGAGCAGTACTTC
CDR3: CASSYSRGRDPIEQYF

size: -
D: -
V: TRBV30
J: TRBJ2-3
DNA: TGTGCCTGGAGTGAAGCGACGGGACCGCTCACAGATACGCAGTATTTT
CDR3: CAWSEATGPLTDTQYF

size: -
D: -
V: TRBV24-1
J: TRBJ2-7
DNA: TGTGCCACCAGTGATCCCGATTTAGCCTACGAGCAGTACTTC
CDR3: CATSDPDLAYEQYF

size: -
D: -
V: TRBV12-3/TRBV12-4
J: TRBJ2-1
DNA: TGTGCCAGCAGTTTCCCAGGGGTCGCAATGGGTGAGCAGTTCTTC
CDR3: CASSFPGVAMGEQFF

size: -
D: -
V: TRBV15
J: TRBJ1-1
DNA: TGTGCCACCAGCAGAGAACTCCCAACAAGGATGAACACTGAAGCTTTCTTT
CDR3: CATSRELPTRMNTEAFF

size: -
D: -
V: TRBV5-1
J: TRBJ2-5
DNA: TGCGCCAGCAGCGTCGTATTGGGGAAAGAGACCCAGTACTTC
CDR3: CASSVVLGKETQYF

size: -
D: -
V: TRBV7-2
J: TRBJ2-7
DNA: TGTGCCAGCAGCCAATTGGGGGTCTCCTACGAGCAGTACTTC
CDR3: CASSQLGVSYEQYF

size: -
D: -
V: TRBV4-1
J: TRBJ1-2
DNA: TGCGCCAGCAGCCAAGTTCGGCAGGGGTATGGCTACACCTTC
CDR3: CASSQVRQGYGYTF

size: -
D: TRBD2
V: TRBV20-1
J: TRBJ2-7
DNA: TGCAGTGCTAGCGGACCGGGACTAGCGGGCTCCTACGAGCAGTACTTC
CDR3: CSASGPGLAGSYEQYF

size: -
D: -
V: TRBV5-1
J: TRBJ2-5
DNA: TGCGCCAGCAGCTTGCTGGGGCGGCAAGAGACCCAGTACTTC
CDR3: CASSLLGRQETQYF

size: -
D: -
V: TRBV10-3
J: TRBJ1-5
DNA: TGTGCCATCCGCGTGACAGAAGATCAGCCCCAGCATTTT
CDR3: CAIRVTEDQPQHF

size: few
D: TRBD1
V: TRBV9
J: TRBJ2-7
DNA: TGTGCCAGCAGCGTCCACCGGGACAGGACCTACGAGCAGTACTTC
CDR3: CASSVHRDRTYEQYF

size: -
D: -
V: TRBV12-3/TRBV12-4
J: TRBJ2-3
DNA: TGTACCAGCAGCCGGACAGAGCACCAAGGGCATACGCAGTATTTT
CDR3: CTSSRTEHQGHTQYF

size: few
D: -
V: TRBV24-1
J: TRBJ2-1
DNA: TGTGCCACCAGTGACAGGGACTCGAGGAACAATGAGCAGTTCTTC
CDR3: CATSDRDSRNNEQFF

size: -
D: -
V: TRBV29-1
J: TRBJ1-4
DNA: TGCAGCGTTGAAGATCCGGGGAACGATGAAAAACTGTTTTTT
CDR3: CSVEDPGNDEKLFF

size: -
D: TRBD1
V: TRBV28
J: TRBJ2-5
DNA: TGTGCCAGCAGGACAGGGGGGACGACCCAGTACTTC
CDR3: CASRTGGTTQYF

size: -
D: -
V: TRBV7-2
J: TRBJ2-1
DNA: TGTGCCAGCAGCTTCGGACTGACCAGAGAGCAGTTCTTC
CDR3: CASSFGLTREQFF

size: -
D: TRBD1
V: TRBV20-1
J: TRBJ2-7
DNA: TGCAGTGCTGCGACAGGGGTCTTGTACGAGCAGTACTTC
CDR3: CSAATGVLYEQYF